What follows is one TCR beta chain and its context. The record originates from a study of tumor-infiltrating lymphocytes in primary liver carcinoma. Overall study: Those sampled were patients whose primary liver carcinoma was treated by surgical resection. Patients were men and women aged 30 to 69 years. Sequencing of the samples generated roughly 3.65 to 7.5 million productive TCRbeta reads, with similar yields across tissue types.

Germline DNA was also extracted, and blood RNA was taken from unsorted whole blood. Trimming removed 3 bases at V and 10 bases at J, with 16 bases between. The germline gives CDR1 SEHNR, CDR2 FQNEAQ (reference sequence). The CDR3 has 14 residues. From roughly 0.55 ug of total RNA, TCR beta-specific cDNA was reverse-transcribed using a constant-region primer. Library construction for TCR beta comprised three nested multiplex PCR rounds performed with slightly modified ARM-PCR. Use of TRBV1-TRBV30 forward primers with a C-beta reverse primer characterized the first two PCR rounds, which lasted 10 cycles each. Using its own MiXCR run on the multiplex PCR reads, TCRdb lists one record per CDR3 protein. The sample lists hundreds of thousands of distinct CDR3 sequences, about 60% occurring once.

The TCR originated in a man in his forties or fifties with primary liver carcinoma and hepatitis B virus infection. The chain couples TRBV7-9 to TRBJ1-5; D possibly corresponds to TRBD1 (6 bases). The sample taken for sequencing was peripheral blood. The CDR3 sequence: CASSFTGPDHPQHF. The CDR3 coding sequence is TGTGCCAGCAGCTTCACAGGGCCCGACCATCCCCAGCATTTT.